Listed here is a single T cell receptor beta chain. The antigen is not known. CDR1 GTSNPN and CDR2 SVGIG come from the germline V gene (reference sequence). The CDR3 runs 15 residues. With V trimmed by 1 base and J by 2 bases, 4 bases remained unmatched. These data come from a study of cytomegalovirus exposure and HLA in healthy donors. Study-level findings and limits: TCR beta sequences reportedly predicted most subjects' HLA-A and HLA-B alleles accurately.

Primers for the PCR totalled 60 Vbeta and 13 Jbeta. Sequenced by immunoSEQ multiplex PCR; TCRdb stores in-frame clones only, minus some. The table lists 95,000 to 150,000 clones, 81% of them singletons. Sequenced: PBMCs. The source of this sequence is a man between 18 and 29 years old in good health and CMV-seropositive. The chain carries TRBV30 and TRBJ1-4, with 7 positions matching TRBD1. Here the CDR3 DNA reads TGTGCCTGGAGTGGAGAGGGACAGACTAATGAAAAACTGTTTTTT. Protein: CAWSGEGQTNEKLFF.